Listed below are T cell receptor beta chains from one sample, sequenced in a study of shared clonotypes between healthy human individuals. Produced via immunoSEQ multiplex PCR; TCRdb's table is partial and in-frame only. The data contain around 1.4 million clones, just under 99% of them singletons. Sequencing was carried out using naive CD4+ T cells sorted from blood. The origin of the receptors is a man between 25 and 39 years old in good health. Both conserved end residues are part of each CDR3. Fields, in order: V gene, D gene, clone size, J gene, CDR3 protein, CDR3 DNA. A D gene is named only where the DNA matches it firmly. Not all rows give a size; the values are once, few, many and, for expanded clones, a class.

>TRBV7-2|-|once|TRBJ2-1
CASSSRSGDSYNEQFF
TGTGCCAGCAGCTCACGATCTGGCGATTCCTACAATGAGCAGTTCTTC
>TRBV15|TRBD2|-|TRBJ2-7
CATSRTSGAYEQYF
TGTGCCACCAGCAGGACTAGCGGAGCCTACGAGCAGTACTTC
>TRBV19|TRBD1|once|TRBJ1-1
CASSTRQGAMNTEAFF
TGTGCCAGTAGTACCCGACAGGGGGCCATGAACACTGAAGCTTTCTTT
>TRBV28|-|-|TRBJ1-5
CASSLAGSNQPQHF
TGTGCCAGCAGTTTGGCAGGTAGCAATCAGCCCCAGCATTTT
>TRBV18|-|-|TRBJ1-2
CASSPPDQSSTF
TGTGCCAGCTCACCACCTGACCAGTCCTCCACCTTC
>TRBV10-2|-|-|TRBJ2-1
CASRYTSYNEQFF
TGCGCCAGCCGCTACACCTCCTACAATGAGCAGTTCTTC
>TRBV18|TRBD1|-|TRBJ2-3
CASSPSLRDRATDTQYF
TGTGCCAGCTCACCATCTCTGCGGGACAGGGCGACAGATACGCAGTATTTT
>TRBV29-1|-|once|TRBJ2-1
CSVERSANYNEQFF
TGCAGCGTAGAGCGCTCGGCGAACTACAATGAGCAGTTCTTC
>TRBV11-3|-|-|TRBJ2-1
CASSSTGIPYNEQFF
TGTGCCAGCAGCTCCACAGGGATACCCTACAATGAGCAGTTCTTC
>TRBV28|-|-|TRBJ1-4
CASSSGGFVEKLFF
TGTGCCAGCAGTTCGGGTGGGTTTGTGGAAAAACTGTTTTTT
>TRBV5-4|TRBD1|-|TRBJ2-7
CASSSYGQGAFAYEQYF
TGTGCCAGCAGCTCCTACGGACAGGGGGCGTTTGCCTACGAGCAGTACTTC
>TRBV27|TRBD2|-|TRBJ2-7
CASSLIGSSGTYEQYF
TGTGCCAGCAGTTTAATCGGATCTAGCGGGACCTACGAGCAGTACTTC
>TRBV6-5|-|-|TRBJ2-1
CASKTSPSPTAEQFF
TGTGCCAGCAAGACCAGTCCCTCCCCTACCGCTGAGCAGTTCTTC
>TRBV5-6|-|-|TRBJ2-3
CASSLTGTDTQYF
TGTGCCAGCAGCCTTACAGGGACAGATACGCAGTATTTT
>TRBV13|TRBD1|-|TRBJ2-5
CASSTRTGTRQETQYF
TGTGCCAGCAGCACCCGGACAGGGACCCGACAAGAGACCCAGTACTTC
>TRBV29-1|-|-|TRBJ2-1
CSVEGRSGLAYNEQFF
TGCAGCGTTGAAGGGCGAAGCGGATTAGCCTACAATGAGCAGTTCTTC
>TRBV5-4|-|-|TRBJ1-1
CASSLPRLNTEAFF
TGTGCCAGCAGCTTGCCTCGGCTGAACACTGAAGCTTTCTTT
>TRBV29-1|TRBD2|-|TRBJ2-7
CSAGGLAGVSFHEQYF
TGCAGCGCGGGAGGTCTAGCGGGAGTATCCTTCCACGAGCAGTACTTC
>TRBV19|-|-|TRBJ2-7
CASSTTGEAYEQYF
TGTGCCAGTAGTACTACAGGGGAGGCCTACGAGCAGTACTTC
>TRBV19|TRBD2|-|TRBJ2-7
CASSFTSGISSEQYF
TGTGCCAGTAGTTTCACTAGCGGGATTTCGTCCGAGCAGTACTTC
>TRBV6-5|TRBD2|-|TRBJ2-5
CASGPGLAFKTQYF
TGTGCCAGCGGCCCGGGACTAGCGTTTAAGACCCAGTACTTC
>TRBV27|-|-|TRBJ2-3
CASREGLRTDTQYF
TGTGCCTCGCGAGAGGGACTTCGCACAGATACGCAGTATTTT
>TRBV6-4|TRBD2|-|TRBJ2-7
CASSDPPTRGVLFFGSYEQYF
TGTGCCAGCAGTGACCCACCGACACGGGGGGTGTTGTTCTTTGGGTCCTACGAGCAGTACTTC
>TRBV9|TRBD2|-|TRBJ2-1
CASSVSSGINEQFF
TGTGCCAGCAGCGTAAGTAGCGGGATCAATGAGCAGTTCTTC
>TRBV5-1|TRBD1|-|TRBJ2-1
CASSRDSNEQFF
TGCGCCAGCAGCAGGGACAGCAATGAGCAGTTCTTC
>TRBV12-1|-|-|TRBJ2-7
CASSSLTSGLDEQYF
TGTGCCAGCAGCTCCCTCACTAGCGGCCTCGACGAGCAGTACTTC
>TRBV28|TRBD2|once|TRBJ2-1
CASSLYPGLAGGGSSYNEQFF
TGTGCCAGCAGTTTATACCCGGGACTAGCGGGAGGGGGAAGCTCCTACAATGAGCAGTTCTTC
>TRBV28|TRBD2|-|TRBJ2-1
CASSLGGLAGSEQFF
TGTGCCAGCAGTTTAGGCGGGCTAGCGGGAAGTGAGCAGTTCTTC
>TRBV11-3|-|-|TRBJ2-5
CASSRGREEEETQYF
TGTGCCAGCAGCCGGGGACGGGAAGAAGAAGAGACCCAGTACTTC
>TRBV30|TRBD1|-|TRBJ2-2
CACSRGRGRSAGELFF
TGTGCCTGTTCCAGAGGCAGGGGGCGGTCGGCCGGGGAGCTGTTTTTT
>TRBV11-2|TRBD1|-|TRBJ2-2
CASSLWAGGFGELFF
TGTGCCAGCAGCTTATGGGCAGGGGGCTTCGGGGAGCTGTTTTTT
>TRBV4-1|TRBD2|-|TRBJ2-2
CASSQGREWAGELFF
TGCGCCAGCAGCCAGGGGCGGGAGTGGGCCGGGGAGCTGTTTTTT
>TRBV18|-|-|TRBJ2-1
CASSPPGRVKNEQFF
TGTGCCAGCTCACCACCTGGGCGGGTTAAGAATGAGCAGTTCTTC
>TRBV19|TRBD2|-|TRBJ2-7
CASSFRTGTSGSYEQYF
TGTGCCAGTAGTTTTCGAACCGGGACTAGCGGGAGTTACGAGCAGTACTTC
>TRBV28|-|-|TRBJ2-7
CASSLSGWGHSYEQYF
TGTGCCAGCAGTTTAAGCGGGTGGGGTCATTCCTACGAGCAGTACTTC
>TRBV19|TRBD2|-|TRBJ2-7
CASSIRIQREASGEQYF
TGTGCCAGTAGTATAAGAATCCAGCGGGAGGCGTCCGGGGAGCAGTACTTC
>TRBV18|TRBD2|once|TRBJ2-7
CASSPSLAGVGEQYF
TGTGCCAGCTCACCGAGTCTAGCGGGAGTAGGCGAGCAGTACTTC
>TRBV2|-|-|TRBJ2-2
CASRLDGYTGELFF
TGTGCCAGCAGATTGGACGGATACACCGGGGAGCTGTTTTTT
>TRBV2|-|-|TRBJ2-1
CASSRGAGGLNEQFF
TGTGCCAGCAGCCGAGGCGCGGGTGGATTAAATGAGCAGTTCTTC
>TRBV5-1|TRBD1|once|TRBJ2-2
CASSLGQGANTGELFF
TGCGCCAGCAGCTTGGGGCAGGGGGCGAACACCGGGGAGCTGTTTTTT
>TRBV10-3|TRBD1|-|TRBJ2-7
CATRTGKREQYF
TGTGCCACGCGGACAGGGAAGCGCGAGCAGTACTTC
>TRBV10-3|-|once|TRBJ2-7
CATRIPGPSYEQYF
TGTGCCACCAGAATACCGGGACCTTCCTACGAGCAGTACTTC
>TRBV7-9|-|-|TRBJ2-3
CASSLDPLGEAQYF
TGTGCCAGCAGCTTAGACCCCCTGGGGGAGGCGCAGTATTTT
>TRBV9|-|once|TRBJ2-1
CASSWGRELKSYNEQFF
TGTGCCAGCAGCTGGGGGCGGGAGCTGAAATCCTACAATGAGCAGTTCTTC
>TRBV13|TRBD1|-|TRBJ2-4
CASSLGTGWVNIQYF
TGTGCCAGCAGCTTAGGGACAGGGTGGGTAAACATTCAGTACTTC
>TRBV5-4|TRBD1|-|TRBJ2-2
CASSVGQRSNTGELFF
TGTGCCAGCAGCGTGGGACAGAGATCGAACACCGGGGAGCTGTTTTTT
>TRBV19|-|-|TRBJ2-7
CASSRDPAQSEQYF
TGTGCCAGTAGTAGGGACCCTGCTCAGAGCGAGCAGTACTTC
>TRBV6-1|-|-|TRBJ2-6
CASGVLSSGANVLTF
TGTGCCAGCGGGGTCCTGAGCAGCGGGGCCAACGTCCTGACTTTC
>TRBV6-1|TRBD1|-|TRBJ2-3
CASGLDRVATDTQYF
TGTGCCAGCGGGTTAGACAGGGTGGCCACAGATACGCAGTATTTT
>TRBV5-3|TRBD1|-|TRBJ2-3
CARSLGDRDLGTDTQYF
TGTGCCAGAAGCTTGGGGGACAGGGATCTTGGCACAGATACGCAGTATTTT
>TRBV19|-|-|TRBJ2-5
CASRPSVQETQYF
TGTGCCAGTAGGCCGTCCGTCCAAGAGACCCAGTACTTC
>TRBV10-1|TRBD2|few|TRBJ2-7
CASSETGGPGEQYF
TGCGCCAGCAGTGAAACGGGAGGGCCGGGCGAGCAGTACTTC
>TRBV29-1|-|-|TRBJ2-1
CSVGGTGYHNEQFF
TGCAGCGTTGGGGGTACCGGATACCACAATGAGCAGTTCTTC